This TCR beta chain comes out of a study of T cells in localized non-small cell lung cancer. V lost 4 bases, J lost 8 bases, and 18 bases lay in between. Germline CDR1 reads SGDLS; CDR2 reads YYNGEE. CDR3 length equals 14 residues. TCRdb's table, derived via immunoSEQ multiplex PCR, lists solely in-frame clones and lacks some. The profile shows around 90,000 clones, about three quarters of them singletons. A remark on this clone: The target antigen is unknown.

Study-level findings and limits: The study found T cell clonality highest in uninvolved adjacent lung, above tumor. The appearance of a median 57 of the top 100 tumor clones was seen in adjacent lung. Only one tumor region was sequenced, so heterogeneity remains possible.

Source: PBMCs, taken before any cancer treatment. The sequence was collected from a man aged 40 to 75 with stage II squamous cell lung carcinoma. This rearrangement joins TRBV9 to TRBJ1-2; tentatively, D is TRBD1 (6 bases). CDR3 in DNA: TGTGCCAGCAGCCACCTGTTGGGGGGCAGAGGCTACACCTTC. The encoded protein is CASSHLLGGRGYTF.